This T cell receptor (beta chain) was sequenced for a study of shared clonotypes between healthy human individuals. The table came from immunoSEQ multiplex PCR; TCRdb's copy has only in-frame clones and leaves some out. This sample carries roughly 1,800,000 clones, roughly 95% of them seen once, and the ten largest clones take around 1%. Naive CD8 cells were CD45RO-negative, positively selected for CCR7, excluding terminally differentiated effector memory CD45RA+ cells. The V and J ends lost 3 bases and 5 bases, in that order; junction bases with no gene match: 8. The CDR3 has 16 residues. Germline CDR1 SGHAT, CDR2 FQNNGV.

The TCR comes from a man aged 18 to 30 in good health. The rearrangement joins TRBV11-2 to TRBJ2-3; TRBD2 agrees at 10 bases. The sample consisted of naive CD8+ T cells sorted from blood. CDR3 in DNA: TGTGCCAGCAGCTTTAGCGGGGGGTCCTCGGGAGATACGCAGTATTTT. Translated, it gives CASSFSGGSSGDTQYF.